A selection of T cell receptor beta chains follows, all from one sample in a study of T-cell reconstitution after alpha-beta-depleted transplantation in children. TCRdb re-called the PCR reads through MiXCR, storing one row per CDR3 protein. The repertoire holds about 200,000 distinct CDR3 sequences, with 6.6% as singletons. The sequences come from PBMCs, collected before TCRalphabeta/CD19-depleted stem cell transplant. The receptors stem from a boy aged 2 to 9 with acute lymphoblastic leukemia, due to receive a stem cell transplant. Both conserved end residues are part of each CDR3. A D gene is named only where the DNA matches it firmly. Clone size is given for some rows only: seen once, a few or many times, or a class if the clone is expanded.

CASSPHPSGRASNSDTQYF	TGTGCCAGCAGCCCACATCCCAGCGGGAGGGCCTCTAATTCAGATACGCAGTATTTT	few	TRBV7-9	TRBD2	TRBJ2-3
CASSATGPRPQHF	TGTGCCAGCAGTGCTACAGGGCCACGGCCCCAGCATTTT	many	TRBV12-3/TRBV12-4	-	TRBJ1-5
CASTNRQGVTEAFF	TGCGCCAGCACCAACCGACAGGGGGTCACTGAAGCTTTCTTT	few	TRBV5-1	TRBD1	TRBJ1-1
CASSQVAFETQYF	TGCGCCAGCAGCCAAGTAGCATTTGAGACCCAGTACTTC	many	TRBV4-1	-	TRBJ2-5
CASSPPRQGLYEQYF	TGTGCCAGCAGTCCTCCTCGACAGGGACTCTACGAGCAGTACTTC	many	TRBV28	-	TRBJ2-7
CASSPPVTGEAFF	TGTGCCAGCAGTCCGCCCGTGACAGGGGAAGCTTTCTTT	-	TRBV28	TRBD1	TRBJ1-1
CASSLAGGHNEQFF	TGTGCCAGCAGCTTAGCGGGGGGGCACAATGAGCAGTTCTTC	many	TRBV11-2	TRBD2	TRBJ2-1
CASSPPGQGYEKLFF	TGTGCCAGCAGCCCCCCGGGACAGGGTTATGAAAAACTGTTTTTT	few	TRBV7-9	TRBD1	TRBJ1-4
CASSYQGNQPQHF	TGTGCCAGCAGCTATCAGGGCAATCAGCCCCAGCATTTT	-	TRBV7-9	-	TRBJ1-5
CASSVGQVSEAFF	TGCGCCAGCAGCGTCGGACAGGTCTCTGAAGCTTTCTTT	many	TRBV5-1	TRBD1	TRBJ1-1
CACGRIGDEQFF	TGTGCCTGCGGACGGATTGGCGATGAGCAGTTCTTC	few	TRBV6-6	-	TRBJ2-1
CASSFLGQGEHGYTF	TGTGCCAGCAGCTTTCTAGGACAGGGAGAACATGGCTACACCTTC	few	TRBV7-8	TRBD1	TRBJ1-2
CSARDSKRDYYNEQFF	TGCAGTGCTAGAGATTCCAAGCGGGATTACTACAATGAGCAGTTCTTC	many	TRBV20-1	TRBD2	TRBJ2-1
CASSFVGDSYEQYF	TGTGCCAGCAGCTTCGTTGGGGACTCCTACGAGCAGTACTTC	many	TRBV5-4	-	TRBJ2-7
CASSLLAGDQETQYF	TGTGCCAGCAGCTTACTAGCGGGGGACCAAGAGACCCAGTACTTC	many	TRBV7-9	TRBD2	TRBJ2-5
CSAMRDRSFYGYTF	TGCAGTGCGATGCGGGACAGGAGTTTCTATGGCTACACCTTC	few	TRBV20-1	TRBD1	TRBJ1-2
CASSLQAGGIYNEQFF	TGTGCCAGCAGCCTCCAGGCGGGAGGGATTTACAATGAGCAGTTCTTC	many	TRBV11-2	TRBD2	TRBJ2-1
CASSSPWGRTNTEAFF	TGTGCCAGCAGCTCGCCCTGGGGACGGACGAACACTGAAGCTTTCTTT	many	TRBV11-2	-	TRBJ1-1
CASSAGTTTQYF	TGTGCCAGCAGCGCCGGGACTACTACGCAGTATTTT	many	TRBV7-9	TRBD2	TRBJ2-3
CASSQFQGEVETQYF	TGCGCCAGCAGCCAATTCCAGGGGGAGGTGGAGACCCAGTACTTC	-	TRBV5-1	-	TRBJ2-5
CASRPLGANYGYTF	TGTGCCAGCAGGCCTTTGGGGGCTAACTATGGCTACACCTTC	few	TRBV27	-	TRBJ1-2
CASRKGGPYNEQFF	TGTGCCAGCAGGAAAGGGGGGCCCTACAATGAGCAGTTCTTC	-	TRBV7-8	-	TRBJ2-1
CASSQGGVAYNEQFF	TGTGCCAGCAGCCAAGGTGGCGTGGCCTACAATGAGCAGTTCTTC	few	TRBV3-1	-	TRBJ2-1
CAISDPGELSEQFF	TGTGCCATCAGTGACCCCGGAGAACTAAGTGAGCAGTTCTTC	-	TRBV10-3	-	TRBJ2-1
CASSLQGIAKNIQYF	TGTGCCAGCAGTTTGCAGGGTATAGCCAAAAACATTCAGTACTTC	many	TRBV6-9	-	TRBJ2-4
CASRTTSGRGETQYF	TGTGCCAGCAGGACTACTAGCGGGAGGGGGGAGACCCAGTACTTC	many	TRBV28	TRBD2	TRBJ2-5
CASGLLGTSGSYEQYF	TGTGCCAGCGGTTTATTGGGGACTAGCGGATCCTACGAGCAGTACTTC	many	TRBV28	TRBD2	TRBJ2-7
CSAPLSARSYNSPLHF	TGCAGTGCCCCTTTATCGGCCAGGTCCTATAATTCACCCCTCCACTTT	many	TRBV20-1	-	TRBJ1-6
CASSYSSGLSLPQHF	TGTGCCAGCAGTTACTCGTCGGGGTTGAGTCTGCCCCAGCATTTT	-	TRBV6-2/TRBV6-3	-	TRBJ1-5
CASSHLRGAYEQYF	TGTGCCAGCAGCCACCTTCGGGGGGCGTACGAGCAGTACTTC	many	TRBV7-8	-	TRBJ2-7
CASSAGTGKANYGYTF	TGTGCCAGCTCGGCCGGGACAGGGAAAGCTAACTATGGCTACACCTTC	few	TRBV18	TRBD1	TRBJ1-2
CASSQQGFTDTQYF	TGCGCCAGCAGCCAACAGGGTTTCACAGATACGCAGTATTTT	few	TRBV4-3	-	TRBJ2-3
CASSPSGTGVLSGYTF	TGCGCCAGCAGCCCATCCGGGACAGGGGTTTTAAGTGGCTACACCTTC	many	TRBV5-1	TRBD1	TRBJ1-2
CASNLQGQETQYF	TGTGCCAGTAACTTACAGGGACAAGAGACCCAGTACTTC	-	TRBV19	-	TRBJ2-5
CASSLSLVGGANTEAFF	TGTGCCAGCAGCTTAAGTTTAGTTGGGGGGGCGAACACTGAAGCTTTCTTT	many	TRBV7-2	-	TRBJ1-1
CASGTSGGTGELFF	TGTGCCAGCGGGACTAGCGGGGGCACCGGGGAGCTGTTTTTT	few	TRBV7-9	TRBD2	TRBJ2-2
CASSLTQGQQGGYTF	TGTGCCAGCAGCTTAACACAGGGCCAACAAGGTGGCTACACCTTC	many	TRBV7-2	-	TRBJ1-2
CSVEAAGHQKLFF	TGCAGCGTTGAAGCGGCGGGACACCAAAAACTGTTTTTT	few	TRBV29-1	-	TRBJ1-4
CSAGGVGDQPQHF	TGCAGCGCCGGAGGGGTTGGGGATCAGCCCCAGCATTTT	many	TRBV29-1	-	TRBJ1-5
CASSATDRNNSPLHF	TGTGCCAGCAGCGCAACAGACAGAAATAATTCACCCCTCCACTTT	many	TRBV2	-	TRBJ1-6
CASTHRGRDEQFF	TGTGCCAGCACGCACAGGGGGCGGGATGAGCAGTTCTTC	many	TRBV13	TRBD1	TRBJ2-1
CATSRGGRADEQFF	TGTGCCACCAGCAGAGGTGGTAGGGCCGATGAGCAGTTCTTC	-	TRBV15	-	TRBJ2-1
CASSSGERGSTEAFF	TGTGCCAGCAGCTCGGGAGAGAGAGGTTCCACTGAAGCTTTCTTT	few	TRBV13	-	TRBJ1-1
CASSLAETRLETQYF	TGTGCCAGCAGCTTAGCCGAAACACGGTTAGAGACCCAGTACTTC	-	TRBV7-6	-	TRBJ2-5
CTPETTGVRKETQYF	TGCACCCCGGAAACAACAGGGGTGAGAAAAGAGACCCAGTACTTC	many	TRBV20-1	TRBD1	TRBJ2-5
CASNPDRSSYNEQFF	TGTGCCAGTAACCCTGACAGGAGCTCGTACAATGAGCAGTTCTTC	-	TRBV19	-	TRBJ2-1
CASSSGTGGQYLRFF	TGCGCCAGCAGCTCCGGGACAGGGGGCCAGTATCTCCGGTTCTTC	many	TRBV5-1	TRBD1	TRBJ2-1
CASSLRGSPYEQYF	TGTGCCAGCAGCTTAAGGGGGAGTCCCTACGAGCAGTACTTC	many	TRBV7-6	-	TRBJ2-7
CSVDMWTGFQTQYF	TGCAGCGTTGATATGTGGACGGGATTCCAGACCCAGTACTTC	many	TRBV29-1	-	TRBJ2-5